The 30 T cell receptor beta chains reported below all come from one sample, sequenced in a study of cytomegalovirus exposure and HLA in healthy donors. Primers: 60 Vbeta forward and 13 Jbeta reverse. Sequenced by immunoSEQ multiplex PCR; TCRdb stores in-frame clones only, minus some. Of over 150,000 clones listed, roughly 80% are singletons. The sample comprised PBMCs. These receptors came from a man aged 25 to 40 in good health and CMV-seropositive.

In its sample, this clone was seen once. V and J are TRBV11-2 and TRBJ2-7; 9 bases align to TRBD2. CDR3 length equals 16 residues. Trimming at V came to 1 base and at J to 3 bases, leaving 7 bases not matched to a gene. CDR1 SGHAT and CDR2 FQNNGV come from the germline V gene. For the CDR3, the DNA is TGTGCCAGCAGCTTAGTGCTAGCGGGGTCATACTACGAGCAGTACTTC. Its translation: CASSLVLAGSYYEQYF.

This chain connects TRBV29-1 to TRBJ1-3, with 11 bases identical to TRBD1. The V segment lost 4 bases and the J segment 4 bases; nucleotides outside the gene matches: 9. The germline gives CDR1 SQVTM, CDR2 ANQGSEA. The CDR3 extends over 16 amino acids. CDR3 sequence: CSVADRGRLGGNTIYF. CDR3 coding DNA: TGCAGCGTTGCGGACAGGGGGCGCTTGGGGGGAAACACCATATATTTT.

This clone was seen more than once but under ten times. This chain uses TRBV2 with TRBJ2-1, with D perhaps TRBD1 (6 bases). The germline gives CDR1 SNHLY, CDR2 FYNNEI. The CDR3 has 15 amino acids. The V and J ends lost 4 bases and 0 bases respectively, with 10 bases between them. The CDR3 DNA is TGTGCCAGCAGTGCCGACAGGAGCTCCTACAATGAGCAGTTCTTC. It codes for CASSADRSSYNEQFF.

The gene calls are TRBV25-1 and TRBJ1-2, with TRBD1 identical over 9 bases. The CDR3 has 15 amino acids. Germline V gives CDR1 MGHDK, CDR2 SYGVNS. After removal of 2 bases from V and 3 bases from J, the junction contained 4 bases not matched to a gene. The CDR3 sequence is CASSEGDRADYGYTF. In nucleotides, the CDR3 is TGTGCCAGCAGTGAAGGGGACAGGGCGGACTATGGCTACACCTTC.

The V and J genes are TRBV7-9 and TRBJ2-3; the D gene is possibly TRBD2 (6 bases). This CDR3 region has 16 residues. Trimming left V 2 bases short and J 1 base short, with 13 bases between. The germline V gene has CDR1 SEHNR and CDR2 FQNEAQ (reference sequence). CDR3 region: CASSLPGLARTDTQYF. DNA for the CDR3: TGTGCCAGCAGCTTACCTGGGCTAGCGCGCACAGATACGCAGTATTTT.

V is TRBV7-2 and J is TRBJ1-1; D is uncertain. This CDR3 region has 13 residues. Trimming pared 3 bases from V and 3 bases from J, leaving 8 bases between. Germline CDR1 and CDR2: SGHTA and FQGNSA. The CDR3 bases are TGTGCCAGCAGCTTTCAGAGGGACACTGAAGCTTTCTTT. The encoded protein is CASSFQRDTEAFF.

This clone has a single count. The chain recombines TRBV9 with TRBJ2-7; a weak D match, TRBD2 (5 bases). Germline-derived CDR1 and CDR2 are SGDLS and YYNGEE. This CDR3 contains 14 residues. Deletions cut 4 bases from V and 6 bases from J, with 17 bases between. CDR3: CASSRGAGRVEQYF. Here the CDR3 DNA reads TGTGCCAGCAGCCGTGGCGCCGGGCGGGTCGAGCAGTACTTC.

The chain joins TRBV5-1 to TRBJ2-5; D might be TRBD2 (5 bases). Germline values: CDR1 SGHRS, CDR2 YFSETQ. With 0 bases removed from V and 5 bases from J, the gap between germline ends came to 8 bases. The CDR3 contains 13 residues. The CDR3 is CASSLGWEETQYF. In DNA, the CDR3 is TGCGCCAGCAGCTTGGGCTGGGAGGAGACCCAGTACTTC.

The gene calls are TRBV6-5 and TRBJ2-3, with D possibly matching TRBD2 (5 bases). V was pared by 7 bases and J by 1 base, with 15 bases between. CDR1 is MNHEY and CDR2 is SVGAGI in the germline V gene. The CDR3 is 15 residues long. In nucleotides, the CDR3 is TGTGCCAGCACTCTCTCCGGGGTGGGCACAGATACGCAGTATTTT. This translates into CASTLSGVGTDTQYF.

CDR3 residues: CASVASGRARNNEQFF. As DNA, the CDR3 is TGTGCCAGCGTCGCTAGCGGGAGGGCCCGGAACAATGAGCAGTTCTTC. The J gene is TRBJ2-1, the V gene TRBV21-1; the tabulated D call, TRBD2, remains unverified against the DNA. TRBV21-1 is an annotated pseudogene. This CDR3 is built from 16 residues.

The gene calls are TRBV27 and TRBJ1-4; D is perhaps TRBD1 (5 bases). Per the germline V gene, CDR1 is MNHEY and CDR2 is SMNVEV (reference sequence). Trimming cost V 2 bases and J 5 bases, with 15 bases left between them. This CDR3 contains 16 residues. Written as DNA, the CDR3 is TGTGCCAGCAGTTTACTGGGGTTTCGGGGGAATGAAAAACTGTTTTTT. Its protein is CASSLLGFRGNEKLFF. Variable domain in full (rest from reference TRBV27 and TRBJ1-4): EAQVTQNPRYLITVTGKKLTVTCSQNMNHEYMSWYRQDPGLGLRQIYYSMNVEVTDKGDVPEGYKVSRKEKRNFPLILESPSPNQTSLYFCASSLLGFRGNEKLFFGSGTQLSVL.

The chain combines TRBV11-2 with TRBJ2-1; 8 bases match TRBD2. V dropped 1 base and J dropped 9; count of bases not matched to a gene: 11. Per germline, CDR1 SGHAT and CDR2 FQNNGV. This CDR3 region has 16 residues. DNA for the CDR3: TGTGCCAGCAGCTTAGGGGCCGTTGCGACTAGCGTTGAGCAGTTCTTC. Protein sequence: CASSLGAVATSVEQFF.

V gene TRBV12-5 combines with J gene TRBJ2-3; TRBD2 might be the D (7 bases). This CDR3 has 18 amino acids. Trimming took off 0 bases at V and 5 bases at J, with 21 bases between the two ends. CDR1 is LGHNT, CDR2 FRNRAP, per germline. The CDR3 bases are TGTGCTAGTGGTTTGGTAGGGGCGGTTGGGGGGGCGGGAGATACGCAGTATTTT. Translation gives CASGLVGAVGGAGDTQYF. The full variable domain, in which reference TRBV12-5 and TRBJ2-3 provide the parts outside the CDR3, is DARVTQTPRHKVTEMGQEVTMRCQPILGHNTVFWYRQTMMQGLELLAYFRNRAPLDDSGMPKDRFSAEMPDATLATLKIQPSEPRDSAVYFCASGLVGAVGGAGDTQYFGPGTRLTVL.

The chain couples TRBV7-9 to TRBJ1-2, with 8 bases aligning to TRBD1. Trimming took 5 bases from V and 1 from J; bases not matched to a gene: 12. Germline CDR1 reads SEHNR; CDR2 reads FQNEAQ (reference sequence). This CDR3 has 17 residues. CDR3 nucleotides: TGTGCCAGCAGCCCGCCGACAGGGGCGGTATTTAACTATGGCTACACCTTC. This translates into CASSPPTGAVFNYGYTF.

V usage is TRBV11-3 and J usage is TRBJ2-2, with TRBD2 as a possible D gene (5 bases). V shed 0 bases and J shed 4 bases, with 15 bases lying between them. Germline values: CDR1 SGHNT, CDR2 YENEEA. This CDR3 is 17 amino acids long. CDR3 in amino acids: CASSLDGPEGATGELFF. Here the CDR3 DNA reads TGTGCCAGCAGCTTAGATGGTCCCGAGGGAGCCACCGGGGAGCTGTTTTTT.

The chain employs TRBV5-1 and TRBJ1-2, with 8 nucleotides matching TRBD1. The length of the CDR3 is 14 residues. V lost 5 bases and J lost 2; bases outside the gene matches: 5. Germline V gene sequence: CDR1 SGHRS, CDR2 YFSETQ. CDR3 nucleotides: TGCGCCAGCAGTCCGGGACAGGCGAACTATGGCTACACCTTC. This codes for CASSPGQANYGYTF. Full variable domain (remainder filled in from reference TRBV5-1 and TRBJ1-2): KAGVTQTPRYLIKTRGQQVTLSCSPISGHRSVSWYQQTPGQGLQFLFEYFSETQRNKGNFPGRFSGRQFSNSRSEMNVSTLELGDSALYLCASSPGQANYGYTFGSGTRLTVV.

The chain links TRBV25-1 to TRBJ1-6; D is perhaps TRBD1 (5 bases). V lost 4 bases and J 2 bases, leaving 18 bases between the germline ends. Per the germline V gene, CDR1 is MGHDK and CDR2 is SYGVNS. The CDR3 is 18 amino acids. This chain's CDR3 is CASSGPSGASAYNSPLHF. The CDR3 coding sequence is TGTGCCAGCAGTGGCCCCTCCGGGGCTAGCGCCTATAATTCACCCCTCCACTTT.

V and J are TRBV19 and TRBJ2-2; 8 bases match TRBD2. J gave up 7 bases and V 4 bases, and 11 bases lay outside the gene matches. Germline-derived CDR1 and CDR2 are LNHDA and SQIVND (reference sequence). This CDR3 is built from 16 residues. The CDR3 DNA sequence: TGTGCCAGTAGTAGAGAGGCGGGGGGCGACTTCGGGGAGCTGTTTTTT. This gives the protein CASSREAGGDFGELFF.

This clone was counted once. The chain links TRBV5-4 to TRBJ2-3, with TRBD1 as a possible D gene (6 bases). With 0 bases removed from V and 3 bases from J, the gap between germline ends came to 14 bases. The CDR3 has 16 amino acids. The germline V gene has CDR1 SGHNT and CDR2 YYREEE (reference sequence). This CDR3 reads CASSLATNRATDTQYF. CDR3 DNA: TGTGCCAGCAGCTTGGCTACTAACAGGGCAACAGATACGCAGTATTTT.

This clone was recorded a few times. The chain joins TRBV28 to TRBJ2-3, with a possible D match to TRBD2 (6 bases). The germline V gene encodes CDR1 MDHEN and CDR2 SYDVKM. V lost 6 bases to trimming and J lost 7 bases, with 14 bases between them. The CDR3 loop spans 13 amino acids. Here the CDR3 DNA reads TGTGCCAGCAGCGGGAGCGGAATGAATACGCAGTATTTT. It is translated as CASSGSGMNTQYF.

The gene calls are TRBV4-1 and TRBJ2-5, with 9 bases that match TRBD2. The DNA end lines up better with TRBJ2-7; the J call may be wrong. The CDR3 consists of 15 residues. Germline lookup yields CDR1 MGHRA and CDR2 YSYEKL. CDR3 loop: CASSQEWGLAYEQYF. The CDR3 DNA reads TGCGCCAGCAGCCAAGAGTGGGGACTAGCTTACGAGCAGTACTTC.

The chain recombines TRBV5-6 with TRBJ1-3; D may be TRBD1 (6 bases). The germline V and J ends were trimmed by 1 base and 3 bases, with 17 bases remaining between them. CDR1 is SGHDT and CDR2 is YYEEEE in the germline V gene. This CDR3 spans 17 amino acids. The CDR3 is CASSLLQGITNGNTIYF. The DNA for the CDR3 is TGTGCCAGCAGCTTGTTACAGGGAATAACTAATGGAAACACCATATATTTT.

The V call is TRBV12-5, the J call TRBJ2-7, with TRBD1 matching 8 bases. The CDR3 is made up of 16 amino acids. In germline, CDR1 is LGHNT, CDR2 FRNRAP. V lost 0 bases and J lost 5; bases outside the gene matches: 9. CDR3 residues: CASGLVLRGRVHEQYF. The CDR3 DNA sequence: TGTGCTAGTGGTTTGGTCCTCAGGGGGCGCGTTCACGAGCAGTACTTC.

The J gene is TRBJ2-3, the V gene TRBV30, with TRBD2 identical over 13 bases. V lost 2 bases and J lost 2; bases outside the gene matches: 10. Germline loops: CDR1 GTSNPN, CDR2 SVGIG (reference sequence). The CDR3 spans 18 residues. For the CDR3, the DNA is TGTGCCTGGAGTCTTCACTTTGGGACTAGCGGGAACACAGATACGCAGTATTTT. Translated: CAWSLHFGTSGNTDTQYF.

The V call is TRBV9, the J call TRBJ2-6; 11 bases agree with TRBD1. V lost 5 bases to trimming and J lost 1 base; unmatched junction nucleotides: 8. This CDR3 has 18 residues. Germline V lookup: CDR1 SGDLS, CDR2 YYNGEE. Here the CDR3 DNA reads TGTGCCAGCAGTTTTCCCGGGACAGGGGGATCTGGGGCCAACGTCCTGACTTTC. Its protein is CASSFPGTGGSGANVLTF.

CDR3 sequence (DNA): TGTGCCAGCAGTGAAGGGGGGTCTGGGGCCAACGTCCTGACTTTC. This gives the protein CASSEGGSGANVLTF. The chain employs TRBV25-1 and TRBJ2-6; D possibly corresponds to TRBD2 (6 bases). Per germline, CDR1 MGHDK and CDR2 SYGVNS. Trimming stripped 2 bases from V and 1 base from J, with 6 bases between. The CDR3 runs 15 residues.

V and J are TRBV30 and TRBJ2-4; 9 bases are a match to TRBD1. Germline V gene data show CDR1 as GTSNPN and CDR2 as SVGIG (reference sequence). The CDR3 spans 16 residues. The ends lost 2 bases at V and 3 bases at J; junction bases unmatched: 8. The CDR3 nucleotides are TGTGCCTGGAGTCCCGGACAGGGGAGCCTCAAAAACATTCAGTACTTC. It translates to CAWSPGQGSLKNIQYF.

The chain combines TRBV7-9 with TRBJ2-1; the match to TRBD1 covers 9 bases. V lost 1 base and J lost 6; bases outside the gene matches: 10. CDR3 length: 17 residues. The germline V gene has CDR1 SEHNR and CDR2 FQNEAQ (reference sequence). CDR3 protein: CASSLVGTGWMGNEQFF. The CDR3 DNA sequence: TGTGCCAGCAGCTTAGTGGGGACAGGGTGGATGGGCAATGAGCAGTTCTTC.

The chain uses TRBV6-1 and TRBJ2-1; 11 nucleotides match TRBD2. The CDR3 loop spans 15 amino acids. Germline loops: CDR1 MNHNS, CDR2 SASEGT. V was clipped by 8 bases and J by 4 bases; unmatched bases: 7. The CDR3 DNA sequence: TGTGCCAGCCTAACAACTAGCGGGAGATACAATGAGCAGTTCTTC. Translation gives CASLTTSGRYNEQFF.

The chain combines TRBV4-2 with TRBJ1-1; D is possibly TRBD1 (5 bases). Trimming removed 0 bases at V and 11 bases at J, with 19 bases between. The CDR3 loop spans 15 amino acids. Germline V gene sequence: CDR1 LGHNA, CDR2 YNFKEQ. CDR3 bases: TGTGCCAGCAGCCAAGACCTCCCGCAAGGGCGGGGGGCTTTCTTT. It yields the protein CASSQDLPQGRGAFF.